These 25 T cell receptor beta chains originate from one sample sequenced in a study of blood T cell repertoires in COVID-19. The repertoire was sequenced with immunoSEQ multiplex PCR; TCRdb's copy has only in-frame clones and lacks some. The data hold over 150,000 clones, with about 89% observed a single time. Input material: peripheral blood. Receptors originate from a man in his forties or fifties with acute or convalescent COVID-19.

The V call is TRBV9, the J call TRBJ2-1; no firm D call. The CDR3 is 15 amino acids. Between the trimmed V and J ends, which lost 6 bases and 4 bases, there was a span of 17 bases. Germline V gives CDR1 SGDLS, CDR2 YYNGEE. This CDR3 reads CASNPSPDGYNEQFF. DNA for the CDR3: TGTGCCAGCAACCCATCCCCTGACGGGTACAATGAGCAGTTCTTC. The full variable domain, with the rest looked up from reference TRBV9 and TRBJ2-1, is DSGVTQTPKHLITATGQRVTLRCSPRSGDLSVYWYQQSLDQGLQFLIQYYNGEERAKGNILERFSAQQFPDLHSELNLSSLELGDSALYFCASNPSPDGYNEQFFGPGTRLTVL.

This rearrangement joins TRBV19 to TRBJ1-5; TRBD1 agrees at 9 bases. This CDR3 spans 15 amino acids. The ends lost 3 bases at V and 7 bases at J; junction bases unmatched: 7. Germline CDR1 and CDR2: LNHDA and SQIVND (reference sequence). CDR3 region: CASSIRDRVSQPQHF. The CDR3 nucleotides are TGTGCCAGTAGTATCAGGGACAGGGTGAGCCAGCCCCAGCATTTT. The whole variable domain, filled in from reference TRBV19 and TRBJ1-5, reads DGGITQSPKYLFRKEGQNVTLSCEQNLNHDAMYWYRQDPGQGLRLIYYSQIVNDFQKGDIAEGYSVSREKKESFPLTVTSAQKNPTAFYLCASSIRDRVSQPQHFGDGTRLSIL.

This clone was found once. This rearrangement joins TRBV27 to TRBJ1-6, with TRBD1 matching over 10 bases. The CDR3 sequence is 19 residues long. CDR1 and CDR2 (germline): MNHEY, SMNVEV (reference sequence). With 5 bases clipped from V and 1 base from J, the junction kept 11 bases outside the gene matches. CDR3 sequence (DNA): TGTGCCAGCAGTCCGACCTTCCGGGACAGGGGTTCCTATAATTCACCCCTCCACTTT. It translates to CASSPTFRDRGSYNSPLHF.

The genes are TRBV3-1 (or the pseudogene TRBV3-2) and TRBJ1-5, with TRBD1 matching over 8 bases. This CDR3 comprises 15 residues. The germline gives CDR1 LGHDT, CDR2 YNNKEL (reference sequence). J gave up 3 bases and V 4 bases, and 5 bases lay outside the gene matches. CDR3 bases: TGTGCCAGCAGCCCCGGACAGGGTAACAATCAGCCCCAGCATTTT. The encoded protein is CASSPGQGNNQPQHF.

V is TRBV18 and J is TRBJ2-3; 7 bases map to TRBD1. The V and J ends lost 6 bases and 3 bases, in that order; junction bases with no gene match: 9. The CDR3 is 15 amino acids. The V gene's germline CDR1 is KGHSH and CDR2 LQKENI. Written as DNA, the CDR3 is TGTGCCAGCTCGCTCGGACAGGCCCTAACAGATACGCAGTATTTT. It encodes CASSLGQALTDTQYF. Combining the CDR3 with reference TRBV18 and TRBJ2-3 gives the whole variable domain NAGVMQNPRHLVRRRGQEARLRCSPMKGHSHVYWYRQLPEEGLKFMVYLQKENIIDESGMPKERFSAEFPKEGPSILRIQQVVRGDSAAYFCASSLGQALTDTQYFGPGTRLTVL.

The rearrangement links TRBV5-1 to TRBJ2-1, with TRBD1 as a possible D gene (6 bases). The CDR3 runs 13 residues. The V end lost 2 bases, the J end lost 4 bases, and 7 bases lay between the germline ends. Germline V gives CDR1 SGHRS, CDR2 YFSETQ. The CDR3 is CASSLGQYNEQFF. The DNA for the CDR3 is TGCGCCAGCAGCTTAGGACAGTACAATGAGCAGTTCTTC.

The CDR3 DNA reads TGTGCCAGCAGCTTAGTGAGTAGCGGGAGGGCCAACAATGAGCAGTTCTTC. Translated, it gives CASSLVSSGRANNEQFF. The rearrangement links TRBV11-2 to TRBJ2-1; 11 nucleotides align to TRBD2. V lost 1 base to trimming and J lost 5 bases; unmatched junction nucleotides: 7. This CDR3 spans 17 amino acids. Germline V CDR1 and CDR2: SGHAT, FQNNGV.

This chain uses TRBV18 with TRBJ2-7; D may be TRBD2 (6 bases). The V and J ends lost 3 bases and 6 bases respectively, with 21 bases between them. Germline V gene lookup returns CDR1 KGHSH and CDR2 LQKENI. The length of the CDR3 is 16 residues. The CDR3 region is CASSPQPFQPGVEQYF. CDR3 coding DNA: TGTGCCAGCTCACCGCAACCCTTCCAGCCGGGGGTCGAGCAGTACTTC.

The chain links TRBV7-2 to TRBJ1-4; 8 bases align to TRBD1. The CDR3 loop spans 14 amino acids. The trim removed 10 bases at V and 2 bases at J, leaving 6 bases unmatched. Germline V CDR1 and CDR2: SGHTA, FQGNSA. Here the CDR3 reads CATKQGATNEKLFF. In DNA form, the CDR3 reads TGTGCCACGAAGCAGGGGGCGACTAATGAAAAACTGTTTTTT.

The V call is TRBV28, the J call TRBJ2-7; D is perhaps TRBD2 (6 bases). This CDR3 has 15 amino acids. Trimming removed 7 bases at V and 2 bases at J, with 18 bases between. CDR1 and CDR2 from the germline V gene are MDHEN and SYDVKM. CDR3 residues: CASISPGLRTYEQYF. CDR3 nucleotide sequence: TGTGCCAGCATCTCCCCGGGACTCCGAACCTACGAGCAGTACTTC.

The rearrangement links TRBV6-4 to TRBJ1-6; the D gene is possibly TRBD1 (5 bases). The CDR3 covers 15 residues. Germline assignment: CDR1 MRHNA and CDR2 SNTAGT. Deletions cut 6 bases from V and 2 bases from J, with 11 bases between. The CDR3 bases are TGTGCCAGCAGCGCCGACAGCCCCTATAATTCACCCCTCCACTTT. Residues: CASSADSPYNSPLHF.

The rearrangement links TRBV3-1 (or the pseudogene TRBV3-2) to TRBJ2-7; possible D gene TRBD2, 6 bases. V lost 0 bases and J lost 1, with 10 bases in between. The germline CDR1 and CDR2 sequences are LGHDT and YNNKEL (reference sequence). The CDR3 is 15 residues long. The CDR3 DNA sequence: TGTGCCAGCAGCCAAGATTCTAGCGTATCCTACGAGCAGTACTTC. This gives the protein CASSQDSSVSYEQYF.

This chain uses TRBV9 with TRBJ2-1, with 7 bases aligning to TRBD2. CDR1 SGDLS and CDR2 YYNGEE come from the germline V gene. The CDR3 is made up of 19 amino acids. Trimming at V came to 0 bases and at J to 5 bases, leaving 17 bases not matched to a gene. CDR3 protein: CASSVATRSGAPVNNEQFF. The DNA of the CDR3 is TGTGCCAGCAGCGTAGCTACTAGGAGCGGGGCTCCTGTGAACAATGAGCAGTTCTTC.

The chain is built from TRBV7-8 and TRBJ2-3, with TRBD1 matching 7 bases. Germline values: CDR1 SGHVS, CDR2 FQNEAQ. This CDR3 comprises 15 residues. The J segment lost 2 bases and the V segment lost 4 bases, leaving 6 bases of the junction unmatched. The CDR3 reads CASSSDRSITDTQYF. Written as DNA, the CDR3 is TGTGCCAGCAGCTCGGACAGGTCTATCACAGATACGCAGTATTTT.

This chain joins TRBV3-1 (or the pseudogene TRBV3-2) and TRBJ2-2; 13 bases align to TRBD2. With V trimmed by 5 bases and J by 9 bases, 12 bases remained unmatched. Germline CDR1 reads LGHDT; CDR2 reads YNNKEL (reference sequence). The CDR3 extends over 17 amino acids. CDR3 in DNA: TGTGCCAGCAGCGGTTTTTCCGGACTAGCGGGGGACCGGGAGCTGTTTTTT. Its protein product is CASSGFSGLAGDRELFF.

The V call is TRBV27, the J call TRBJ2-3; 7 nucleotides agree with TRBD2. The CDR3 extends over 17 amino acids. With 5 bases clipped from V and 5 bases from J, the junction kept 16 bases outside the gene matches. CDR1 MNHEY and CDR2 SMNVEV come from the germline V gene (reference sequence). The DNA for the CDR3 is TGTGCCAGCAGTATAAGCGGGGCCAAGCCAGGGCGAGATACGCAGTATTTT. Encoded protein: CASSISGAKPGRDTQYF.

This clone was counted only a few times. V and J are TRBV9 and TRBJ2-2; perhaps TRBD2 as D (5 bases). This CDR3 spans 14 amino acids. Germline V gene sequence: CDR1 SGDLS, CDR2 YYNGEE. Trimming took 0 bases from V and 3 from J, leaving 6 bases between them. CDR3: CASSVGEYTGELFF. The CDR3 bases are TGTGCCAGCAGCGTAGGGGAGTACACCGGGGAGCTGTTTTTT.

This chain joins TRBV9 and TRBJ1-2, with TRBD1 matching 7 bases. V lost 2 bases and J lost 5; bases outside the gene matches: 0. This CDR3 contains 12 residues. The germline V gene encodes CDR1 SGDLS and CDR2 YYNGEE. In DNA, the CDR3 is TGTGCCAGCAGCGTGACAGGGTATGGCTACACCTTC. Translating it yields CASSVTGYGYTF.

The chain is built from TRBV29-1 and TRBJ1-2, with a possible D match to TRBD1 (6 bases). The CDR3 spans 11 residues. With 7 bases removed from V and 2 bases from J, the gap between germline ends came to 8 bases. Per the germline V gene, CDR1 is SQVTM and CDR2 is ANQGSEA. The CDR3 DNA is TGCAGCGCCGGACAGAACTATGGCTACACCTTC. Translation gives CSAGQNYGYTF.

The count of this clone is one. This rearrangement joins TRBV5-1 to TRBJ2-5; tentative D call: TRBD2 (6 bases). Germline lookup yields CDR1 SGHRS and CDR2 YFSETQ. Trimming pared 4 bases from V and 0 bases from J, leaving 10 bases between. This CDR3 region has 14 residues. DNA of the CDR3: TGCGCCAGCAGCACTCGGGACTACCAAGAGACCCAGTACTTC. Protein product: CASSTRDYQETQYF.

This chain joins TRBV9 and TRBJ1-4; TRBD1 aligns across 10 bases. Germline V gene sequence: CDR1 SGDLS, CDR2 YYNGEE. The V gene end was trimmed by 4 bases and the J gene end by 5 bases; junction bases not matched to a gene: 8. CDR3 length: 16 amino acids. Written as DNA, the CDR3 is TGTGCCAGCAGCTGGGGATCGGGACAGGGGAATGAAAAACTGTTTTTT. Translating gives CASSWGSGQGNEKLFF.

The genes are TRBV19 and TRBJ2-2; possible D gene TRBD1, 6 bases. The V and J ends lost 3 bases and 0 bases respectively, with 11 bases between them. CDR1 LNHDA and CDR2 SQIVND come from the germline V gene (reference sequence). CDR3 length equals 16 residues. The CDR3 sequence: CASSITGYANTGELFF. CDR3 sequence (DNA): TGTGCCAGTAGTATCACAGGGTACGCGAACACCGGGGAGCTGTTTTTT.

The chain couples TRBV3-1 (or the pseudogene TRBV3-2) to TRBJ1-6; 8 bases map to TRBD1. CDR3 length: 15 amino acids. The germline CDR1 and CDR2 sequences are LGHDT and YNNKEL (reference sequence). Germline trimming cut 4 bases from V and 10 bases from J; bases unmatched to any gene: 9. The CDR3 here is CASSPTGGIKSPLHF. The CDR3 nucleotides read TGTGCCAGCAGCCCCACAGGGGGGATAAAATCACCCCTCCACTTT.

The V call is TRBV6-2 or TRBV6-3, the J call TRBJ1-3; 7 bases are shared with TRBD1. The CDR3 has 15 amino acids. Germline trimming cut 4 bases from V and 4 bases from J; bases unmatched to any gene: 7. From germline, CDR1 is MNHEY and CDR2 SVGEGT. CDR3 residues: CASSSIDRAGNTIYF. Written as DNA, the CDR3 is TGTGCCAGCAGTTCCATCGACAGGGCCGGAAACACCATATATTTT.

The chain couples TRBV19 to TRBJ2-1; TRBD2 aligns across 11 bases. Germline CDR1 reads LNHDA; CDR2 reads SQIVND (reference sequence). With V trimmed by 5 bases and J by 4 bases, 4 bases remained unmatched. The length of the CDR3 is 15 residues. CDR3: CASSLSGGAYNEQFF. Written as DNA, the CDR3 is TGTGCCAGTAGTCTTAGCGGGGGGGCTTACAATGAGCAGTTCTTC.